These T cell receptor beta chains were read from a single sample in a study of T cell responses to AZD1222 COVID-19 vaccine. Some clones are missing from TCRdb's copy, which holds only in-frame ones; the method was immunoSEQ multiplex PCR. The repertoire includes roughly 120,000 clones, 85% to 95% of them detected once, and approximately 3% sits in the top ten. The sequencing used peripheral blood, collected on day 0 of AZD1222 vaccination. Receptors were obtained from an adult in good health. The CDR3 runs from the conserved cysteine through the conserved F or W. A D gene is named only where the DNA matches it firmly. Clone size is shown for a subset of rows, as once, few, many or a class of expanded clone.

>TRBJ2-7|-|TRBV2|TRBD2
CASNSRRLAGDYEQYF
TGTGCCAGCAACTCCCGCCGACTAGCGGGGGATTACGAGCAGTACTTC
>TRBJ2-5|once|TRBV13|TRBD1
CASSLAGQGRETQYF
TGTGCCAGCAGCTTAGCGGGACAGGGGAGAGAGACCCAGTACTTC
>TRBJ2-3|-|TRBV28|-
CASSLSVVQGPTDTQYF
TGTGCCAGCAGTTTATCCGTTGTGCAGGGACCCACAGATACGCAGTATTTT
>TRBJ1-4|-|TRBV19|-
CASSIGTVLREKLFF
TGTGCCAGTAGTATAGGGACAGTCCTTCGAGAAAAACTGTTTTTT
>TRBJ2-7|-|TRBV5-1|TRBD1
CASSVGQGFSYEQYF
TGCGCCAGCAGCGTGGGACAGGGTTTTTCGTACGAGCAGTACTTC
>TRBJ1-5|-|TRBV7-9|-
CASSPTGQGNQPQHF
TGTGCCAGCAGCCCCACAGGCCAGGGCAATCAGCCCCAGCATTTT
>TRBJ1-5|-|TRBV29-1|-
CSARDGSNQPQHF
TGCAGCGCCAGGGACGGTAGCAATCAGCCCCAGCATTTT
>TRBJ2-7|-|TRBV29-1|-
CSAETSSYEQYF
TGCAGCGCCGAGACTAGCTCCTACGAGCAGTACTTC
>TRBJ1-2|once|TRBV27|-
CASSSGEAGGYTF
TGTGCCAGCAGTTCAGGGGAGGCGGGTGGCTACACCTTC
>TRBJ2-2|once|TRBV10-3|-
CAINGAGVNTGELFF
TGTGCCATCAACGGGGCAGGGGTGAACACCGGGGAGCTGTTTTTT